Listed below are T cell receptor beta chains from one sample, sequenced in a study of blood T cell repertoires in COVID-19. TCRdb's table, derived via immunoSEQ multiplex PCR, lists solely in-frame clones and lacks some. The table shows nearly 300,000 clones, with 85% to 90% occurring only once. Sequencing input: PBMCs or T cells enriched from blood (not recorded which). The receptors derive from a woman aged 45-65 years who had been exposed to COVID-19. CDR3s include the opening cysteine and the closing phenylalanine or tryptophan. D genes are given only for firm matches. Clone sizes are given selectively: once, few, many, or a class where the clone is expanded.

TGTGCCAGCTCACACGACAGGGATAATTCACCCCTCCACTTT,CASSHDRDNSPLHF,14,TRBV18,TRBD1,TRBJ1-6,once
TGTGCCAGTAGTATAAGGGGACAGCTGAATTCTAACTATGGCTACACCTTC,CASSIRGQLNSNYGYTF,17,TRBV19,TRBD1,TRBJ1-2,.
TGTGCCACCAGCTATCAGACAGGGCCTGGGCAGCCCCAGCATTTT,CATSYQTGPGQPQHF,15,TRBV15,TRBD1,TRBJ1-5,.
TGTGCCAGAAGTTCCCCCGACAGGGCCTATAATTCACCCCTCCACTTT,CARSSPDRAYNSPLHF,16,TRBV5-3,TRBD1,TRBJ1-6,.
TGTGCCAGCAGCCTGTTTGACAGCCCCTCTGGGGCCAACGTCCTGACTTTC,CASSLFDSPSGANVLTF,17,TRBV7-8,.,TRBJ2-6,.
TGTGCCAGCAGCCAAGGGGGGACAGGGCACGTCTATGGCTACACCTTC,CASSQGGTGHVYGYTF,16,TRBV3-1/TRBV3-2,TRBD1,TRBJ1-2,.
TGTGCCAGCAGGCGACAGGGTTACACCATATATTTT,CASRRQGYTIYF,12,TRBV12-3/TRBV12-4,TRBD1,TRBJ1-3,.
TGTGCCAGCAGCGTAGGCACTATTAACAATGAGCAGTTCTTC,CASSVGTINNEQFF,14,TRBV9,.,TRBJ2-1,once
TGTGCCAGCACGGAGGCGAGTAAGGATGGCTACACCTTC,CASTEASKDGYTF,13,TRBV6-5,.,TRBJ1-2,.
TGTGCCAGCAGTCCGAGGGGGGGAACAGATACGCAGTATTTT,CASSPRGGTDTQYF,14,TRBV4-2,.,TRBJ2-3,.
TGCGCCAGCAGCATGGACCCAGCGGGGGGAAGGGAGCAGTTCTTC,CASSMDPAGGREQFF,15,TRBV5-1,TRBD2,TRBJ2-1,.
TGTGCCATCGGTCGCGGGCCCCGGGAAGCTTTCTTT,CAIGRGPREAFF,12,TRBV10-3,.,TRBJ1-1,.
TGTGCCAGCAGGTCTAGGGACAGGGGGCCACCCCTCCACTTT,CASRSRDRGPPLHF,14,TRBV6-5,TRBD1,TRBJ1-6,.
TGCGCCAGCAGCCAAGAAGGACAGGGGGTTGAAAAACTGTTTTTT,CASSQEGQGVEKLFF,15,TRBV4-1,TRBD1,TRBJ1-4,.
TGCGCCAGCAGTGAGTCTGCTACCTACACAGATACGCAGTATTTT,CASSESATYTDTQYF,15,TRBV10-2,.,TRBJ2-3,.
TGTGCCAGCAGTCAACAGACAAACACTGAAGCTTTCTTT,CASSQQTNTEAFF,13,TRBV12-3/TRBV12-4,.,TRBJ1-1,.
TGTGCCAGCAGCTTAGCAGGGACTCAAGAGACCCAGTACTTC,CASSLAGTQETQYF,14,TRBV11-2,.,TRBJ2-5,.
TGTGCCAGCAGCCAAGATTGGGGGCAGGGGGAGACCCAGTACTTC,CASSQDWGQGETQYF,15,TRBV3-1/TRBV3-2,.,TRBJ2-5,.
TGTGCCAGTAGTCTTGCGGGGGGTGTGGAAGGCAATCAGCCCCAGCATTTT,CASSLAGGVEGNQPQHF,17,TRBV19,.,TRBJ1-5,.
TGTGCCAGCAGCTTACAGGGGAACACTGAAGCTTTCTTT,CASSLQGNTEAFF,13,TRBV7-2,.,TRBJ1-1,many
TGTGCCAGCTCACCAATCCAAAACACTGAAGCTTTCTTT,CASSPIQNTEAFF,13,TRBV18,.,TRBJ1-1,.
TGTGCCAGCAGATCCCCGTCGACAGGGAGTGGCTACGAGCAGTACTTC,CASRSPSTGSGYEQYF,16,TRBV28,TRBD1,TRBJ2-7,.
TGCGCCAGCAGCTTGGAAGGGAGGTACACTGAAGCTTTCTTT,CASSLEGRYTEAFF,14,TRBV5-1,.,TRBJ1-1,once
TGTGCCACCTACCCCGCGGGGACTAGCGAGTACGAGCAGTACTTC,CATYPAGTSEYEQYF,15,TRBV28,TRBD2,TRBJ2-7,.
TGCGCCAGCAGAGCCGGGACAAAGAGCTCCTACGAGCAGTACTTC,CASRAGTKSSYEQYF,15,TRBV5-1,.,TRBJ2-7,.
TGTGCCAGCAGCTTTAGGGACAGCTTCCCGGTTGAGCAGTTCTTC,CASSFRDSFPVEQFF,15,TRBV7-9,TRBD1,TRBJ2-1,.
TGTGCCAGCTCACCTGGGACAGGGGGCTCCAACACCGGGGAGCTGTTTTTT,CASSPGTGGSNTGELFF,17,TRBV18,TRBD1,TRBJ2-2,.
TGTGCCAGCAGCGTAGGACTAGCGGGGGCCGGGGAGCTGTTTTTT,CASSVGLAGAGELFF,15,TRBV9,TRBD2,TRBJ2-2,.
TGTGCCAGCAGCCAACCGGGACAGCAAGAGACCCAGTACTTC,CASSQPGQQETQYF,14,TRBV4-2,TRBD1,TRBJ2-5,.